This entry concerns a single T cell receptor (beta chain). CDR3 size: 13 residues. Germline V gene sequence: CDR1 SGHTA, CDR2 FQGNSA. V shed 5 bases and J shed 7 bases, with 15 bases lying between them. Assay used: immunoSEQ multiplex PCR; TCRdb lists only in-frame clones, some missing. The data show roughly 130,000 clones, approximately 90% seen once. The data were obtained in a study of T cell responses to AZD1222 COVID-19 vaccine. The input for sequencing was peripheral blood, taken 28 days after the second AZD1222 dose. This receptor was obtained from an adult who received the AZD1222 COVID-19 vaccine. The chain is built from TRBV7-2 and TRBJ2-7; weak D call: TRBD1 (5 bases). The CDR3 loop reads CASSQKTALEQYF. CDR3 DNA: TGTGCCAGCAGCCAAAAGACAGCGTTGGAGCAGTACTTC.